This TCR beta chain stems from a study of graft-versus-host responses after intestinal transplantation. About the research overall: Each recipient received anti-thymocyte globulin induction, then tacrolimus and steroids for 3 to 4 years. Notes on the study in general: The marrow of recipients harbored GvH clones, and ileum or blood showed some of them first. High graft-versus-host to host-versus-graft clonal ratios were seen in allografts of patients with graft-donor T cell macrochimerism.

Produced via immunoSEQ multiplex PCR; TCRdb's table is partial and in-frame only. Of about 51,000 clones listed, roughly 90% are singletons. As to this clone: The antigen remains undetermined.

The germline CDR1 and CDR2 sequences are SGHAT and FQNNGV. This CDR3 has 14 residues. V lost 5 bases and J 5 bases, leaving 15 bases between the germline ends. The sequence derives from a human donor who was the organ donor for an intestinal transplant. Source: unstimulated CD4+ T cells sorted from spleen or lymph node cells, taken before transplant. The chain uses TRBV11-2 and TRBJ1-1, with D tentatively TRBD1 (5 bases). The CDR3 sequence: CASSLASGGTEAFF. The CDR3 DNA follows: TGTGCCAGCAGCCTGGCTTCTGGGGGGACTGAAGCTTTCTTT.